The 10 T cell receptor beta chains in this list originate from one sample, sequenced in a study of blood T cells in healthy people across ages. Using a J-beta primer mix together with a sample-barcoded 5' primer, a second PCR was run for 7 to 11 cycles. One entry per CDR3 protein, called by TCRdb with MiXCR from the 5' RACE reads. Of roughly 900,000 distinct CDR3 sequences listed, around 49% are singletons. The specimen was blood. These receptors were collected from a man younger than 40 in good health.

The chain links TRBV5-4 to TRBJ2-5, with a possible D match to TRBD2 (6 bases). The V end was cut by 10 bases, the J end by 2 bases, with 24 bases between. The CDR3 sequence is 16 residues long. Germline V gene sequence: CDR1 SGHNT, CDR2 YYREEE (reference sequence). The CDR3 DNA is TGTGCCGGCACTTCGGTTGGGAGGCAGAGTCAAGAGACCCAGTACTTC. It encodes CAGTSVGRQSQETQYF.

Written as DNA, the CDR3 is TGTGCCAGCAGTTACACGGGGGGGGAGACAGATACGCAGTATTTT. Amino acid sequence: CASSYTGGETDTQYF. The chain uses TRBV6-5 and TRBJ2-3; the match to TRBD2 covers 8 bases. This CDR3 contains 15 residues. J was trimmed by 3 bases and V by 2 bases; bases with no gene match: 4. The germline V gene has CDR1 MNHEY and CDR2 SVGAGI.

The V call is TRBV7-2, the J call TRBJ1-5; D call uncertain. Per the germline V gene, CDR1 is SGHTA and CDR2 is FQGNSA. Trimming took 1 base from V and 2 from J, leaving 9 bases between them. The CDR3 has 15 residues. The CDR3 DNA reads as TGTGCCAGCAGCTTAGAAGGGAAAGGCAATCAGCCCCAGCATTTT. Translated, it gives CASSLEGKGNQPQHF.

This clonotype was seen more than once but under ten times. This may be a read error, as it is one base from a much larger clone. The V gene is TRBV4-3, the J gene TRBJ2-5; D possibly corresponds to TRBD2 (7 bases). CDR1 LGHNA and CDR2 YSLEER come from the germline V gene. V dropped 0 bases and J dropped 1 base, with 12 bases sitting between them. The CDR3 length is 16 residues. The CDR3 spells CASSQEGGGSQETQYF. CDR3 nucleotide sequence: TGCGCCAGCAGCCAAGAAGGGGGGGGGAGCCAAGAGACCCAGTACTTC.

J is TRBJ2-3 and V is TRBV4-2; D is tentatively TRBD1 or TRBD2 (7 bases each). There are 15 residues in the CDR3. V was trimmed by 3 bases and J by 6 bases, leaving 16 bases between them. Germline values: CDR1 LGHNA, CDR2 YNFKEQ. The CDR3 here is CASSQNQGGGDTQYF. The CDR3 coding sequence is TGTGCCAGCAGCCAGAATCAGGGGGGGGGGGATACGCAGTATTTT.

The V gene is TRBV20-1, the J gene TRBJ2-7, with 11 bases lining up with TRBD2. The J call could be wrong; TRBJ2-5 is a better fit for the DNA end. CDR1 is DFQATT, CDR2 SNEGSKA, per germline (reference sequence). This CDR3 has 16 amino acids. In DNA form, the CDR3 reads TGCAGTGCTAGAGACCACTGGGGACTAGCGGTGGAGACCCAGTACTTC. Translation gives CSARDHWGLAVETQYF.

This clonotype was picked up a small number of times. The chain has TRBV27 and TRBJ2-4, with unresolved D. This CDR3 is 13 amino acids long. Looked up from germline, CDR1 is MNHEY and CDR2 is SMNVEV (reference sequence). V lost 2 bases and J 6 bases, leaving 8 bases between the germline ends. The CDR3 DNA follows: TGTGCCAGCAGTTTAGTCTCCCGAAACATTCAGTACTTC. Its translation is CASSLVSRNIQYF.

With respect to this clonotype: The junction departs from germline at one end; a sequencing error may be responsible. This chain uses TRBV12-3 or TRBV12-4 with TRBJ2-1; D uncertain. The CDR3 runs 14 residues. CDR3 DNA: TGTGCCGGCAGTTTAGCCTCCTCCTACAATGAGCAGTTCTTC. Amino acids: CAGSLASSYNEQFF.

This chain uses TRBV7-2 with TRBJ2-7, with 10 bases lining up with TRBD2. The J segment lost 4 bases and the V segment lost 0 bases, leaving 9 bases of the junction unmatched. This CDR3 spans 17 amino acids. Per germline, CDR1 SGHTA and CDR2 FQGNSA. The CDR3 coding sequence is TGTGCCAGCAGCTTAGCCCCGGCTAGCGGGGGCTCTTACGAGCAGTACTTC. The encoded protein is CASSLAPASGGSYEQYF.

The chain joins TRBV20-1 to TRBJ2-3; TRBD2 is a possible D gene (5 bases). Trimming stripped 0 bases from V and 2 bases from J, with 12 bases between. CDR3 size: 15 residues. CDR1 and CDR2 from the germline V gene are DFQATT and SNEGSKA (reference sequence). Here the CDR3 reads CSARDMKRTTDTQYF. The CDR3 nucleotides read TGCAGTGCTAGAGATATGAAGCGGACCACAGATACGCAGTATTTT.